The 16 T cell receptor beta chains reported below all come from one sample, sequenced in a study of cytomegalovirus exposure and HLA in healthy donors. A multiplex PCR was run with 60 Vbeta primers and 13 Jbeta primers. The repertoire was sequenced with immunoSEQ multiplex PCR; TCRdb's copy has only in-frame clones and lacks some. Of under 200,000 clones in the sample, about three quarters were seen once. The sequenced material came from PBMCs. These receptor sequences come from a man between 40 and 49 years old in good health and CMV-seronegative.

This chain links TRBV9 with TRBJ2-1; 15 bases align to TRBD2. CDR1 is SGDLS and CDR2 is YYNGEE in the germline V gene. The CDR3 loop spans 17 amino acids. The V and J ends lost 0 bases and 8 bases, in that order; junction bases with no gene match: 6. CDR3: CASSVGTSGGAGDEQFF. CDR3 bases: TGTGCCAGCAGCGTAGGGACTAGCGGGGGGGCCGGTGATGAGCAGTTCTTC. The full variable domain, its missing parts supplied by reference TRBV9 and TRBJ2-1, is DSGVTQTPKHLITATGQRVTLRCSPRSGDLSVYWYQQSLDQGLQFLIQYYNGEERAKGNILERFSAQQFPDLHSELNLSSLELGDSALYFCASSVGTSGGAGDEQFFGPGTRLTVL.

The genes are TRBV2 and TRBJ1-2; a possible D gene is TRBD1 (5 bases). Trimming pared 11 bases from V and 4 bases from J, leaving 17 bases between. The CDR3 has 13 amino acids. CDR1 is SNHLY and CDR2 is FYNNEI in the germline V gene. This CDR3 is CAGGGGQGYGYTF. The CDR3 DNA is TGTGCCGGTGGTGGTGGGCAGGGCTATGGCTACACCTTC.

The chain joins TRBV2 to TRBJ1-2, with D possibly being TRBD1 (5 bases). CDR3 length: 17 amino acids. Germline V gene data show CDR1 as SNHLY and CDR2 as FYNNEI. V lost 1 base, J lost 7 bases, and 22 bases lay in between. Written as DNA, the CDR3 is TGTGCCAGCAGTGAAGAAGTGGGGGGATACGGGTTGTCTGGCTACACCTTC. It yields the protein CASSEEVGGYGLSGYTF.

This clone appeared a few times. This chain connects TRBV4-2 to TRBJ2-7, with 7 bases matching TRBD2. The germline V gene has CDR1 LGHNA and CDR2 YNFKEQ. With V trimmed by 0 bases and J by 3 bases, 11 bases remained unmatched. The CDR3 extends over 17 amino acids. For the CDR3, the DNA is TGTGCCAGCAGCCAAGAATCGTCCAGCGGGGCTCGCTACGAGCAGTACTTC. Translated: CASSQESSSGARYEQYF.

V is TRBV11-2 and J is TRBJ2-3; perhaps TRBD2 as D (6 bases). V dropped 5 bases and J dropped 5 bases, with 8 bases sitting between them. Germline assignment: CDR1 SGHAT and CDR2 FQNNGV. The CDR3 length is 12 residues. CDR3 sequence reads: CASSGTGDTQYF. The DNA of the CDR3 is TGTGCCAGCAGCGGGACTGGAGATACGCAGTATTTT. The whole variable domain, remainder taken from reference TRBV11-2 and TRBJ2-3, is EAGVAQSPRYKIIEKRQSVAFWCNPISGHATLYWYQQILGQGPKLLIQFQNNGVVDDSQLPKDRFSAERLKGVDSTLKIQPAKLEDSAVYLCASSGTGDTQYFGPGTRLTVL.

The J gene is TRBJ2-3, the V gene TRBV10-2, with a tentative D call TRBD2 (5 bases). The CDR3 covers 13 residues. Germline V gene data show CDR1 as WSHSY and CDR2 as SAAADI. The ends were cut back, 3 bases at V and 8 bases at J, with 12 bases in the middle. This chain's CDR3 is CASSETDFPTQYF. The CDR3 DNA follows: TGCGCCAGCAGTGAAACGGACTTCCCTACGCAGTATTTT.

The chain carries TRBV6-6 and TRBJ1-1, with no clear D. The CDR3 covers 13 residues. Looked up from germline, CDR1 is MNHNY and CDR2 is SVGAGI (reference sequence). Trimming took off 3 bases at V and 6 bases at J, with 11 bases between the two ends. The CDR3 sequence: CASSYLVSAEAFF. As DNA, the CDR3 is TGTGCCAGCAGTTATTTGGTATCGGCTGAAGCTTTCTTT.

V is TRBV29-1 and J is TRBJ2-7, with 7 positions matching TRBD1. This CDR3 region has 13 residues. J gave up 2 bases and V 6 bases, and 7 bases lay outside the gene matches. CDR1 SQVTM and CDR2 ANQGSEA come from the germline V gene. Here the CDR3 reads CSVGQTKTYEQYF. CDR3 sequence (DNA): TGCAGCGTGGGACAGACAAAAACCTACGAGCAGTACTTC.

The chain joins TRBV11-3 to TRBJ2-5, with TRBD1 as a possible D gene (6 bases). There are 14 residues in the CDR3. Trimming removed 5 bases from V and 5 bases from J, with 15 bases in between. Germline V gene data show CDR1 as SGHNT and CDR2 as YENEEA. The CDR3 nucleotides are TGTGCCAGCAGCCCGACGACAGGTCAGGAGACCCAGTACTTC. Its translation is CASSPTTGQETQYF.

This rearrangement joins TRBV27 to TRBJ1-2; TRBD1 aligns across 8 bases. V lost 2 bases and J lost 4; bases outside the gene matches: 6. The CDR3 runs 15 residues. Germline lookup yields CDR1 MNHEY and CDR2 SMNVEV (reference sequence). CDR3 loop: CASSLTGTGFYGYTF. The CDR3 DNA reads TGTGCCAGCAGTTTAACTGGGACAGGATTCTATGGCTACACCTTC.

This chain joins TRBV28 and TRBJ1-1; D is unresolved. The ends were cut back, 4 bases at V and 7 bases at J, with 13 bases in the middle. CDR1 and CDR2 from the germline V gene are MDHEN and SYDVKM. This CDR3 has 13 amino acids. CDR3 residues: CASSSSDKYEAFF. The CDR3 DNA follows: TGTGCCAGCAGTTCGTCAGACAAGTATGAAGCTTTCTTT.

The chain is built from TRBV7-2 and TRBJ1-5; 7 bases agree with TRBD1. The CDR3 spans 16 residues. Trimming took 5 bases from V and 1 from J; bases not matched to a gene: 8. Germline V gene data show CDR1 as SGHTA and CDR2 as FQGNSA. DNA for the CDR3: TGTGCCAGCAGCCCGACAGGGTCCGCGAGCAATCAGCCCCAGCATTTT. Its protein is CASSPTGSASNQPQHF.

This clone has just a few counts. This rearrangement joins TRBV11-2 to TRBJ2-2; possible D gene TRBD1, 5 bases. The CDR3 is made up of 17 amino acids. Trimming left V 0 bases short and J 0 bases short, with 11 bases between. The V gene's germline CDR1 is SGHAT and CDR2 FQNNGV. CDR3 protein: CASSLDPRVSNTGELFF. The CDR3 DNA reads as TGTGCCAGCAGCTTAGACCCCAGGGTTTCGAACACCGGGGAGCTGTTTTTT.

The V and J genes are TRBV19 and TRBJ2-3, with TRBD2 identical over 8 bases. V was pared by 5 bases and J by 6 bases, with 19 bases of the junction left unmatched. This CDR3 has 18 residues. Germline values: CDR1 LNHDA, CDR2 SQIVND (reference sequence). The CDR3 nucleotides read TGTGCCAGTAGTGACCGGGTTAGCGGGGCGGCCTTATCTGATACGCAGTATTTT. Encoded protein: CASSDRVSGAALSDTQYF. Drawing the rest from reference TRBV19 and TRBJ2-3, the complete variable domain is DGGITQSPKYLFRKEGQNVTLSCEQNLNHDAMYWYRQDPGQGLRLIYYSQIVNDFQKGDIAEGYSVSREKKESFPLTVTSAQKNPTAFYLCASSDRVSGAALSDTQYFGPGTRLTVL.

This clone was detected a few times. This chain connects TRBV6-5 to TRBJ2-7; maybe TRBD2 (5 bases). Germline CDR1 is MNHEY and CDR2 is SVGAGI. Deletions cut 6 bases from V and 7 bases from J, with 13 bases between. The CDR3 spans 12 residues. The DNA of the CDR3 is TGTGCCAGCAGCCGCGACGGCGGGGAGCAGTACTTC. As protein: CASSRDGGEQYF.

The chain links TRBV18 to TRBJ2-1; 10 positions match TRBD2. The CDR3 sequence is 15 residues long. With 2 bases clipped from V and 2 bases from J, the junction kept 0 bases outside the gene matches. Germline V gene sequence: CDR1 KGHSH, CDR2 LQKENI. The CDR3 coding sequence is TGTGCCAGCTCACCAACTAGCGGGACCTACAATGAGCAGTTCTTC. Amino acid sequence: CASSPTSGTYNEQFF. Drawing the rest from reference TRBV18 and TRBJ2-1, the complete variable domain is NAGVMQNPRHLVRRRGQEARLRCSPMKGHSHVYWYRQLPEEGLKFMVYLQKENIIDESGMPKERFSAEFPKEGPSILRIQQVVRGDSAAYFCASSPTSGTYNEQFFGPGTRLTVL.